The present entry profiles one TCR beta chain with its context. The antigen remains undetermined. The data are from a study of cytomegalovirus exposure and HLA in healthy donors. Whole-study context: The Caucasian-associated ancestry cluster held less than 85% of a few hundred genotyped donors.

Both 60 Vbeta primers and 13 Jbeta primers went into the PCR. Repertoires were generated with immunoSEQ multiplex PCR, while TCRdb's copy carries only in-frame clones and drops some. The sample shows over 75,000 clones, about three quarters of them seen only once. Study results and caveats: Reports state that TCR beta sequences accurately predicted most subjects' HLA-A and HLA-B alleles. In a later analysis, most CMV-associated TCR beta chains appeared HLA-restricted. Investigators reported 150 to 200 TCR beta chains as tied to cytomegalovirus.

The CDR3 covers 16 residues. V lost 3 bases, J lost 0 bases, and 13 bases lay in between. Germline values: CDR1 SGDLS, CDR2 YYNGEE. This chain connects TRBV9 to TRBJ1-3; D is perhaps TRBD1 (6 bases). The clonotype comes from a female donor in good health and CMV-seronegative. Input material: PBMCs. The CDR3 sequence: CASSASTGISGNTIYF. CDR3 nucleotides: TGTGCCAGCAGCGCCTCAACAGGGATCTCTGGAAACACCATATATTTT. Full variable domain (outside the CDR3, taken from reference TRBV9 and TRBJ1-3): DSGVTQTPKHLITATGQRVTLRCSPRSGDLSVYWYQQSLDQGLQFLIQYYNGEERAKGNILERFSAQQFPDLHSELNLSSLELGDSALYFCASSASTGISGNTIYFGEGSWLTVV.